This T cell receptor beta chain was recovered during a study of T cells in Graves' hyperthyroidism and ophthalmopathy. The CDR3 length is 12 residues. Germline CDR1 reads MNHNS; CDR2 reads SASEGT. Between the trimmed V and J ends, which lost 5 bases and 3 bases, there was a span of 7 bases. This clonotype has a count of ten or more. Exclusion of patients followed from uncontrolled infection, other autoimmune disease, pregnancy or lactation. Amplified regions were TCR beta CDR3 sequences from RNA transcripts. The primer set for the first-round RT-PCR of the TCR CDR3 was HTBI. TCRdb re-derived calls from the multiplex PCR reads in MiXCR, one entry per CDR3 protein. Of roughly 530,000 distinct CDR3 sequences listed, 17% were seen once; the top ten hold 17%.

This TCR was recovered from a woman in her late teens or twenties with Graves' ophthalmopathy. The sequencing input was blood. This chain links TRBV6-1 with TRBJ1-1, with D uncertain. The CDR3 sequence: CASSPEDTEAFF. In DNA, the CDR3 is TGTGCCAGCAGTCCCGAGGACACTGAAGCTTTCTTT.